This note documents a single TCR beta chain sequence. This table comes from immunoSEQ multiplex PCR, and its TCRdb copy is limited to in-frame clones, with some not included. This sample has tens of thousands of clones, with approximately 89% found just once. The study sampled blood at baseline, cycle 4 day 1, and cycle 7 day 1. V was pared by 1 base and J by 2 bases, with 2 bases of the junction left unmatched. From germline, CDR1 is SGHVS and CDR2 FNYEAQ. The CDR3 contains 15 residues. The data stem from a study of OX40 agonist ivuxolimab in advanced cancers. This sequence originates from an adult with an advanced solid tumor such as melanoma, head and neck, liver or kidney cancer. This chain uses TRBV7-6 with TRBJ2-7; TRBD2 aligns across 10 bases. The material was CD4+ or CD8+ T cells sorted from blood, obtained in a trial of the OX40 agonist ivuxolimab. This CDR3 reads CASSLGTSGTYEQYF. The CDR3 DNA reads as TGTGCCAGCAGCTTAGGGACTAGCGGAACCTACGAGCAGTACTTC.